A selection of T cell receptor beta chains follows, all from one sample in a study of regulatory dendritic cells for organ transplantation. These TCRs' antigens remain unknown. The method was immunoSEQ multiplex PCR; TCRdb's version includes in-frame clones alone and lacks a portion of them. In the table there are some 13,000 clones, 74% of which are singletons. Sequenced input: naive CD4+ T cells from blood cultured with regulatory dendritic cells. Receptor source: a human donor in good health. Each CDR3 is given with its conserved first and last residue. The order of the fields is J gene, clone size, V gene, D gene, CDR3 DNA, CDR3 protein. The D gene is left open where the match is weak. Clone size, where shown, is once, few, many, or a class for clones that have expanded.

TRBJ2-1,once,TRBV7-9,.,TGTGCCAGCAGCCATAGGGGAACTTACAATGAGCAGTTCTTC,CASSHRGTYNEQFF
TRBJ2-7,.,TRBV7-2,TRBD2,TGTGCCAGCAGCCCCGGACTAGGTTCGGGGGAACAGTACTTC,CASSPGLGSGEQYF
TRBJ1-2,.,TRBV7-9,.,TGTGCCAGCAGCCTGCAAACAGTCTCTGGCTACACCTTC,CASSLQTVSGYTF
TRBJ2-5,.,TRBV5-1,.,TGCGCCAGCAGCTTGGAGGGGGTAGAGACCCAGTACTTC,CASSLEGVETQYF
TRBJ1-6,few,TRBV6-5,TRBD1,TGTGCCAGCAGACAGGGGGCTCAGAATTCACCCCTCCACTTT,CASRQGAQNSPLHF
TRBJ2-7,few,TRBV18,TRBD2,TGTGCCAGCTCACCGGGTGGGGGGGCCTACGAGCAGTACTTC,CASSPGGGAYEQYF
TRBJ2-7,.,TRBV6-1,.,TGTGCCAGCACCCCAATCGGGGACTCCTACGAGCAGTACTTC,CASTPIGDSYEQYF
TRBJ2-3,.,TRBV2,.,TGTGCCAGCAGTGAACAGGGTCCCCTCACAGATACGCAGTATTTT,CASSEQGPLTDTQYF
TRBJ1-5,.,TRBV4-1,.,TGCGCCAGCAGCCAAGAAAGGGGCCCTAATCAGCCCCAGCATTTT,CASSQERGPNQPQHF
TRBJ2-7,.,TRBV18,.,TGTGCCAGCTCACCACCCGGTTCCTACGAGCAGTACTTC,CASSPPGSYEQYF